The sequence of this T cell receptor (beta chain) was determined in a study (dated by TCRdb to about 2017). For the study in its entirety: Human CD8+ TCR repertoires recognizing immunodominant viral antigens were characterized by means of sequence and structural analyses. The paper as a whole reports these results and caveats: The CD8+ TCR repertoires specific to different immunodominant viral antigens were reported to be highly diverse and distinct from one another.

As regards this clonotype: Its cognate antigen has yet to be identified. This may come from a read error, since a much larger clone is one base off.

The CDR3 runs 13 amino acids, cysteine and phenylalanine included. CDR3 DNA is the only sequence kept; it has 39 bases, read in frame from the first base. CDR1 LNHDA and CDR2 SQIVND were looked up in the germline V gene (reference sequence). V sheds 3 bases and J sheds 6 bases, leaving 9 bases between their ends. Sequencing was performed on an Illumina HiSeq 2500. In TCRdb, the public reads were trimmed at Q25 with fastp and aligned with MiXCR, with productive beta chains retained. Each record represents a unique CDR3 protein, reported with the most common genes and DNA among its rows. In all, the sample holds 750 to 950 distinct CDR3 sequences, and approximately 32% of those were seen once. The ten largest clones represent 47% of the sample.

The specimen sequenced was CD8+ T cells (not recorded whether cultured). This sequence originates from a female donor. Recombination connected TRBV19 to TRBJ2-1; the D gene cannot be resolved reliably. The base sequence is TGTGCCAGTAGTATTGAAGTACGCAATGAGCAGTTCTTC. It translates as CASSIEVRNEQFF. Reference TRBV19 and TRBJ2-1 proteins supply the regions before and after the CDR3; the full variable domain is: DGGITQSPKYLFRKEGQNVTLSCEQNLNHDAMYWYRQDPGQGLRLIYYSQIVNDFQKGDIAEGYSVSREKKESFPLTVTSAQKNPTAFYLCASSIEVRNEQFFGPGTRLTVL.